Each of the 4 T cell receptor beta chains below was sequenced from the same sample in a study of regulatory T cells in long-lasting Graves disease. Time point denoted: persistent/refractory GD, antithyroid drugs over 5 years with positive TRAb. After RNA was extracted from PBMCs, the TCR library was made from it. Building the TCR beta libraries relied on iRepertoire HTBI primers, and CDR3 regions underwent Arm-PCR. TCRdb itself ran the multiplex PCR reads through MiXCR, one entry per CDR3 protein. The repertoire consists of a few hundred thousand distinct CDR3 sequences, with roughly 25% occurring once and the leading ten covering around a quarter. This material consisted of peripheral blood mononuclear cells (PBMCs), taken when the disease was refractory, from a patient treated with antithyroid drugs. The receptors come from a woman between 40 and 55 years old with Graves disease.

This clonotype was counted between two and nine times. CDR3 region: CASSYSRYNEQFF. CDR3 sequence (DNA): TGTGCCAGCAGTTACTCGCGGTACAATGAGCAGTTCTTC. The genes are TRBV6-2 or TRBV6-3 and TRBJ2-1; D is undetermined. Germline V lookup: CDR1 MNHEY, CDR2 SVGEGT. Trimming took 0 bases from V and 4 from J, leaving 4 bases between them. This CDR3 contains 13 residues.

The chain joins TRBV20-1 to TRBJ2-7; D perhaps matches TRBD2 (6 bases). The CDR3 length is 14 residues. Germline loops: CDR1 DFQATT, CDR2 SNEGSKA (reference sequence). Between the trimmed V and J ends, which lost 3 bases and 0 bases, there was a span of 12 bases. For the CDR3, the DNA is TGCAGTGCTAGTATGGGGGACTTCTCCTACGAGCAGTACTTC. This encodes CSASMGDFSYEQYF.

In DNA form, the CDR3 reads TGCAGTACCTCGGGGTCTGCATCCTACGAGCAGTACTTC. This gives the protein CSTSGSASYEQYF. V gene TRBV20-1 combines with J gene TRBJ2-7; tentative D call: TRBD2 (5 bases). Germline-derived CDR1 and CDR2 are DFQATT and SNEGSKA (reference sequence). This CDR3 contains 13 residues. Trimming stripped 8 bases from V and 1 base from J, with 15 bases between.

V usage is TRBV7-8 and J usage is TRBJ1-6; D is possibly TRBD1 (6 bases). CDR1 and CDR2 from the germline V gene are SGHVS and FQNEAQ. The CDR3 covers 16 residues. The ends were cut back, 3 bases at V and 10 bases at J, with 19 bases in the middle. Written as DNA, the CDR3 is TGTGCCAGCAGCTTCCATAGGGGGGCACCAGGGTCACCCCTCCACTTT. It codes for CASSFHRGAPGSPLHF.